The 5 T cell receptor beta chains below were found in one sample sequenced in a study of a mutant IDH1 vaccine in newly diagnosed glioma. Generated by immunoSEQ multiplex PCR, the TCRdb table keeps only in-frame clones and is missing some. The sample contains under 65,000 clones, 80% of which appear only once. No antigen has been assigned to these receptors. Stated time point: week 11, during vaccination. Topical imiquimod accompanied each vaccine dose, which consisted of 300 ug of mutant IDH1 20-mer peptide. The material sequenced was PBMCs, taken from a glioma patient whose treatment included an IDH1 peptide vaccine. All receptors derive from a man aged 50-59 years with glioma.

In its sample, this clone was seen a few times. This chain uses TRBV7-9 with TRBJ1-4; no clear D gene. This CDR3 region has 14 residues. Trimming removed 6 bases at V and 8 bases at J, with 16 bases between. Germline values: CDR1 SEHNR, CDR2 FQNEAQ (reference sequence). This CDR3 is CASSRRASGEKLFF. In DNA form, the CDR3 reads TGTGCCAGCAGTCGCCGGGCTTCGGGGGAAAAACTGTTTTTT.

The V gene is TRBV7-6, the J gene TRBJ2-2; 8 positions match TRBD1. Per germline, CDR1 SGHVS and CDR2 FNYEAQ. J was trimmed by 2 bases and V by 2 bases; bases with no gene match: 7. There are 17 residues in the CDR3. CDR3 amino acids: CASSLTRTGKNTGELFF. Written as DNA, the CDR3 is TGTGCCAGCAGCTTAACGAGGACAGGGAAAAACACCGGGGAGCTGTTTTTT.

V usage is TRBV5-1 and J usage is TRBJ1-1; 8 bases map to TRBD1. CDR1 is SGHRS and CDR2 is YFSETQ in the germline V gene. This CDR3 is 13 amino acids long. Germline trimming cut 4 bases from V and 5 bases from J; bases unmatched to any gene: 4. CDR3 loop: CASSPYRGTEAFF. In nucleotides, the CDR3 is TGCGCCAGCAGCCCCTACAGGGGGACTGAAGCTTTCTTT. Variable domain in full (rest from reference TRBV5-1 and TRBJ1-1): KAGVTQTPRYLIKTRGQQVTLSCSPISGHRSVSWYQQTPGQGLQFLFEYFSETQRNKGNFPGRFSGRQFSNSRSEMNVSTLELGDSALYLCASSPYRGTEAFFGQGTRLTVV.

This clone has more than one count but fewer than ten. Written as DNA, the CDR3 is TGTGCCAGCAGTTACCTCCAGAGGGGCCACACTGAAGCTTTCTTT. Translating gives CASSYLQRGHTEAFF. The chain carries TRBV6-6 and TRBJ1-1; perhaps TRBD1 as D (5 bases). Germline V gene lookup returns CDR1 MNHNY and CDR2 SVGAGI (reference sequence). The length of the CDR3 is 15 residues. Trimming left V 2 bases short and J 3 bases short, with 13 bases between.

The chain employs TRBV5-1 and TRBJ2-7; a possible D gene is TRBD1 (6 bases). Germline V gene lookup returns CDR1 SGHRS and CDR2 YFSETQ. Trimming stripped 0 bases from V and 3 bases from J, with 10 bases between. This CDR3 spans 14 amino acids. The chain's CDR3 is CASSLADSDYEQYF. CDR3 DNA: TGCGCCAGCAGCTTGGCGGACAGTGACTACGAGCAGTACTTC.